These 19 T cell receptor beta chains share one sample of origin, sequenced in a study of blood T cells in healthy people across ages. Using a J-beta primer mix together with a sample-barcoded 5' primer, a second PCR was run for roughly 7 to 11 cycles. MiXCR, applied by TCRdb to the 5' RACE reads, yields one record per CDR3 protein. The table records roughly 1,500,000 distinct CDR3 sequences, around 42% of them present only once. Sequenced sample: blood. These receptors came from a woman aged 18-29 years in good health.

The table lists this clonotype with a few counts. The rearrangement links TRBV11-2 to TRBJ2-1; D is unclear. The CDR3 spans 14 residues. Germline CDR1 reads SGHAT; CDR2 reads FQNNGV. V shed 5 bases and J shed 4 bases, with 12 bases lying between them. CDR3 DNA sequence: TGTGCCAGCAGCCGTGTAACGGTGTACAATGAGCAGTTCTTC. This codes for CASSRVTVYNEQFF.

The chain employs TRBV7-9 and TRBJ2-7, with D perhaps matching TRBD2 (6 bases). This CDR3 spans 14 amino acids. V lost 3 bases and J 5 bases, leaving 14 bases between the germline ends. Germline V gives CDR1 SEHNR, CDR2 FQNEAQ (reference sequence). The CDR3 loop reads CASSLGRGFHEQYF. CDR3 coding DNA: TGTGCCAGCAGCTTGGGACGGGGGTTCCACGAGCAGTACTTC.

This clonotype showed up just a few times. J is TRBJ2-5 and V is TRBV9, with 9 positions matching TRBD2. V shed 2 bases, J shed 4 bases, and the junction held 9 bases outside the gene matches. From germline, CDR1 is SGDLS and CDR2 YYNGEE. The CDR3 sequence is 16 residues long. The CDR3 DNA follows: TGTGCCAGCAGCGTTGGCGGGGGGGCCTCGTCAGAGACCCAGTACTTC. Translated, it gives CASSVGGGASSETQYF.

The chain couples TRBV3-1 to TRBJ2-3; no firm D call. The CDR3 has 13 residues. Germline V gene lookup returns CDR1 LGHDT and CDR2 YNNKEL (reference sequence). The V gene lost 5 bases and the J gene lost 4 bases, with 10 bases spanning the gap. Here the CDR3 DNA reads TGTGCCAGCAGCTTCCTAGAATCAGATACGCAGTATTTT. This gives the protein CASSFLESDTQYF.

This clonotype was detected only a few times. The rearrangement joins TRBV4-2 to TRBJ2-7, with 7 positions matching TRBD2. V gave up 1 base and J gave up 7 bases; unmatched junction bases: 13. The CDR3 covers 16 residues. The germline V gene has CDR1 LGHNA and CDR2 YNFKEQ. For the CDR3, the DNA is TGTGCCAGCAGCCAAGCCCAAGGGACTATCTACAATGAGCAGTACTTC. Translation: CASSQAQGTIYNEQYF.

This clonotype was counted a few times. The CDR3 loop is CASGWDREEQFF. The DNA for the CDR3 is TGTGCCAGCGGTTGGGACAGGGAGGAGCAGTTCTTC. V and J are TRBV7-9 and TRBJ2-1; 9 bases line up with TRBD1. The CDR3 is 12 amino acids. Germline CDR1 reads SEHNR; CDR2 reads FQNEAQ (reference sequence). V shed 8 bases, J shed 10 bases, and the junction held 6 bases outside the gene matches. Supplemented by reference TRBV7-9 and TRBJ2-1, the full variable domain reads DTGVSQNPRHKITKRGQNVTFRCDPISEHNRLYWYRQTLGQGPEFLTYFQNEAQLEKSRLLSDRFSAERPKGSFSTLEIQRTEQGDSAMYLCASGWDREEQFFGPGTRLTVL.

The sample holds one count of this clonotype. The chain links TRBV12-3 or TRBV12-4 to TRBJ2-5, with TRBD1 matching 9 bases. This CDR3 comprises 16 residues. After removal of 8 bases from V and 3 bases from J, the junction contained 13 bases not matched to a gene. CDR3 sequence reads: CASASHPGQGKETQYF. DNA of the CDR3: TGTGCCAGCGCTTCCCACCCGGGACAGGGCAAAGAGACCCAGTACTTC.

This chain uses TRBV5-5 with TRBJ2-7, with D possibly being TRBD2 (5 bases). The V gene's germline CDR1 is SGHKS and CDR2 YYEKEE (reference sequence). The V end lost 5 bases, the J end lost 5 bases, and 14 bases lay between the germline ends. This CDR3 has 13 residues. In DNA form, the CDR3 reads TGTGCCAGCAGACGGGGTAGGGCCGACGAGCAGTACTTC. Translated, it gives CASRRGRADEQYF. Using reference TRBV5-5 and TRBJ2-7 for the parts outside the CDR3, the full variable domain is DAGVTQSPTHLIKTRGQQVTLRCSPISGHKSVSWYQQVLGQGPQFIFQYYEKEERGRGNFPDRFSARQFPNYSSELNVNALLLGDSALYLCASRRGRADEQYFGPGTRLTVT.

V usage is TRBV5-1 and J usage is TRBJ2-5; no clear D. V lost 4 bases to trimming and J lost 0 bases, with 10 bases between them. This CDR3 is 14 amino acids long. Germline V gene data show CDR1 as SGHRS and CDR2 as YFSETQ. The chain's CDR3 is CASSVEKYQETQYF. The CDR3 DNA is TGCGCCAGCAGCGTGGAGAAGTACCAAGAGACCCAGTACTTC.

For the CDR3, the DNA is TGCGCCAGCAGTTCCGGGATAAGCATCAATGAGCAGTTCTTC. Protein sequence: CASSSGISINEQFF. V usage is TRBV5-1 and J usage is TRBJ2-1; possibly TRBD2 for D (5 bases). CDR3 length: 14 amino acids. Trimming removed 5 bases from V and 6 bases from J, with 15 bases in between. Germline V gene lookup returns CDR1 SGHRS and CDR2 YFSETQ.

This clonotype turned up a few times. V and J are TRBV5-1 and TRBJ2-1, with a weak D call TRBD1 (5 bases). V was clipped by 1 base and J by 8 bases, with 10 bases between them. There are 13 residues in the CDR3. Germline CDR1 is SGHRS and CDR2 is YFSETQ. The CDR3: CASSLSTGDEQFF. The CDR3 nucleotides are TGCGCCAGCAGCTTGAGCACAGGCGATGAGCAGTTCTTC.

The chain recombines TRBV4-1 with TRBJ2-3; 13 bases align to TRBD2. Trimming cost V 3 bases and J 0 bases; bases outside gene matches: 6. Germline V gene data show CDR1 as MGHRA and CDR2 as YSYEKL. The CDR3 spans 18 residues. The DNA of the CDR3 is TGCGCCAGCAGCCACGAGGGACTAGCGGGGTCTAGCACAGATACGCAGTATTTT. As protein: CASSHEGLAGSSTDTQYF.

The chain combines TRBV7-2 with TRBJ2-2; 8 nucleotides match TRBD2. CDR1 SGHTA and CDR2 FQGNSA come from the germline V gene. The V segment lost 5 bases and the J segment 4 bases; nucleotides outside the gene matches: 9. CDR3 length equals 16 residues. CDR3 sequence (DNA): TGTGCCAGCAGCCCGGGGACTAGGATGGGCACCGGGGAGCTGTTTTTT. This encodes CASSPGTRMGTGELFF.

CDR3 sequence (DNA): TGCGCCAGCAGCGGGGCGGGGGCCTACAATGAGCAGTACTTC. Translated: CASSGAGAYNEQYF. The V call is TRBV5-1, the J call TRBJ2-5, with TRBD2 as a possible D gene (7 bases). Germline CDR1 reads SGHRS; CDR2 reads YFSETQ. V dropped 4 bases and J dropped 11 bases, with 21 bases sitting between them. The CDR3 runs 14 residues.

The CDR3 loop reads CASSQDVEASSYNSPLHF. For the CDR3, the DNA is TGCGCCAGCAGCCAAGATGTGGAGGCCAGCTCCTATAATTCACCCCTCCACTTT. The chain uses TRBV4-1 and TRBJ1-6; no firm D call. V shed 0 bases and J shed 0 bases, with 12 bases lying between them. The CDR3 is 18 amino acids. Germline loops: CDR1 MGHRA, CDR2 YSYEKL.

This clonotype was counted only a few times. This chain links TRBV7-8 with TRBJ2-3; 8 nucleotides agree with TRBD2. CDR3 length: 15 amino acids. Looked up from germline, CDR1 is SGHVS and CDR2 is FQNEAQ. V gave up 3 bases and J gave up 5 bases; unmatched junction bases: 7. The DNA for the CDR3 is TGTGCCAGCAGCTTCAGCGGGAGAGCGGTAGATACGCAGTATTTT. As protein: CASSFSGRAVDTQYF.

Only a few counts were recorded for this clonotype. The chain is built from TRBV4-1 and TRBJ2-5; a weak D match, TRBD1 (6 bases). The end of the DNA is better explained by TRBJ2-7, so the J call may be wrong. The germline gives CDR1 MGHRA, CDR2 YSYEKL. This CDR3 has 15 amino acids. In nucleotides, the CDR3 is TGCGCCAGCAGCCAAGATCTGGCCAGGGGTGGCGAGCAGTACTTC. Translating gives CASSQDLARGGEQYF.

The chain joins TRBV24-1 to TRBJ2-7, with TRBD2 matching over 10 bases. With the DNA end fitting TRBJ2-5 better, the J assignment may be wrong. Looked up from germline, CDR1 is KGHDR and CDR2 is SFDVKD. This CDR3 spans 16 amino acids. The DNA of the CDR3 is TGTGCCACCAGTGATTCGACTAGCGGGTACGGTGAGACCCAGTACTTC. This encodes CATSDSTSGYGETQYF.

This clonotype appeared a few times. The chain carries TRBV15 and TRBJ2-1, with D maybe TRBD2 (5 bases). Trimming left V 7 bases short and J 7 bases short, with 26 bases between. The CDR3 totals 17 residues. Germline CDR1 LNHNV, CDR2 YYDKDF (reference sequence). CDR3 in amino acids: CATTPVGRAQRWNEQFF. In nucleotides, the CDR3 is TGTGCCACCACTCCAGTTGGGCGGGCTCAGAGGTGGAATGAGCAGTTCTTC.